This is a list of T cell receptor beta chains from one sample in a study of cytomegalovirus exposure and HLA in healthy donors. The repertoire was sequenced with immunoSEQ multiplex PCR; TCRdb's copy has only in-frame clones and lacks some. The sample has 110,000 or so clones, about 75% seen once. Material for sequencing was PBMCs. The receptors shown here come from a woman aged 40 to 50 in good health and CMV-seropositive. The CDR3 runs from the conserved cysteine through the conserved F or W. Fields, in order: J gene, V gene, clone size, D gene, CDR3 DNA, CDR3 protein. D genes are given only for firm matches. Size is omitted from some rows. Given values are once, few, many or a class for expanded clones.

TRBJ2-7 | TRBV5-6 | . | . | TGTGCCAGCAATGCGGACAGCTACGAGCAGTACTTC | CASNADSYEQYF
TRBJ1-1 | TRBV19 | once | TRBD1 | TGTGCCAGTACTGAGGCAGGGGGTGTTGAAGCTTTCTTT | CASTEAGGVEAFF
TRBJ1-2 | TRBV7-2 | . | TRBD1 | TGTGCCAGCAGCGGACAGGGGCAGGGCTATGGCTACACCTTC | CASSGQGQGYGYTF
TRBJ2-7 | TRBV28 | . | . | TGTGCCAGCAGTTCAGGGTCCCTCTACGAGCAGTACTTC | CASSSGSLYEQYF
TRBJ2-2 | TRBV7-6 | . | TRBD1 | TGTGCCAGCAGCCGGGACAGGGTAGCAAGCGGGACCGGGGAGCTGTTTTTT | CASSRDRVASGTGELFF
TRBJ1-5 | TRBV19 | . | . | TGTGCCAGTAGTATGGGGGGGGGAGGTCAGCCCCAGCATTTT | CASSMGGGGQPQHF
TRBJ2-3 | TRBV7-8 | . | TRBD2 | TGTGCCAGCAGCTTTGGAGCGGGAGGAACAGATACGCAGTATTTT | CASSFGAGGTDTQYF
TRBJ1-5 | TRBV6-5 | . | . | TGTGCCAGCAGTCAGGGATTTAGCAATCAGCCCCAGCATTTT | CASSQGFSNQPQHF
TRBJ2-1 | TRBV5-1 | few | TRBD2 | TGCGCCAGCAGCTACGGACTAGCGGGGGGGAATGAGCAGTTCTTC | CASSYGLAGGNEQFF
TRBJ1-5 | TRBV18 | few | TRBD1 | TGTGCCAGCTCACCACAAGGGGGCGAGCAGCCCCAGCATTTT | CASSPQGGEQPQHF
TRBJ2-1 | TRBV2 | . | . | TGTGCCAGCAGCCCAATCACTAGCTCCCCAGACAATGAGCAGTTCTTC | CASSPITSSPDNEQFF
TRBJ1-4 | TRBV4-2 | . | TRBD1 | TGTGCCAGCAGCCAACACGACGGACAGGGGGGGGAAAAACTGTTTTTT | CASSQHDGQGGEKLFF
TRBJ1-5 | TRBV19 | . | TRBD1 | TGTGCCAGTAGTATGACAGGGAGCAATCAGCCCCAGCATTTT | CASSMTGSNQPQHF
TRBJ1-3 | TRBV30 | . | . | TGTGCCTGGAGTGTTAGAGACAGCAGAAACACCATATATTTT | CAWSVRDSRNTIYF
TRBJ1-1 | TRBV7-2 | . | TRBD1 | TGTGCCAGCAGACCACAGGGGTCGGGAGGGACTGAAGCTTTCTTT | CASRPQGSGGTEAFF
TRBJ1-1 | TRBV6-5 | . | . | TGTGCCAGCAGTTACTCCTTCGGTCGATCTTATGAAGCTTTCTTT | CASSYSFGRSYEAFF
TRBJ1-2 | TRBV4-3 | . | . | TGCGCCAGCAGCCAAGTGTCCGGTAACTATGGCTACACCTTC | CASSQVSGNYGYTF
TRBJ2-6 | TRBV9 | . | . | TGTGCCAGCAGCTCCGGGGTACTCGCCAACGTCCTGACTTTC | CASSSGVLANVLTF
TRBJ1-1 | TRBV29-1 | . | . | TGCAGCGTTGCGGGAATCATGAACACTGAAGCTTTCTTT | CSVAGIMNTEAFF
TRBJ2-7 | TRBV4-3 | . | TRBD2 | TGCGCCAGCAGCCCCCGGGGGGGTGGCTACGAGCAGTACTTC | CASSPRGGGYEQYF
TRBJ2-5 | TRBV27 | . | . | TGTGCCAGCAGTTTATCACCGGAGTTCCAAGAGACCCAGTACTTC | CASSLSPEFQETQYF
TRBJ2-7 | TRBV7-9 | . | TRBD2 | TGTGCCAGCAGCCCAAATCGGGGGGGCGGGTACGAGCAGTACTTC | CASSPNRGGGYEQYF
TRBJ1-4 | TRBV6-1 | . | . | TGTGCCAGCCGAGAGGATGGTGATGAAAAACTGTTTTTT | CASREDGDEKLFF
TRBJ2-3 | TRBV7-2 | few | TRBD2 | TGTGCCAGCAGCTTAGCTAGCGGGGGGGCAGATACGCAGTATTTT | CASSLASGGADTQYF
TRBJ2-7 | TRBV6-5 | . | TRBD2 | TGTGCCAGCAGTTTGACCGAGCGGGGCTACGAGCAGTACTTC | CASSLTERGYEQYF
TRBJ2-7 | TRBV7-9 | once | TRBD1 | TGTGCCACCCGCGGACAGGCCTACGAGCAGTACTTC | CATRGQAYEQYF
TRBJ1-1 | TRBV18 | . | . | TGTGCCAGCTCACCACGAGAGTTTATGGTTGTCGCTGAAGCTTTCTTT | CASSPREFMVVAEAFF